This T cell receptor (beta chain) was documented in a study of CD8+ T cells in alopecia areata (dated 2018 in TCRdb). Background on the whole study: The treated patients, all with moderate-to-severe alopecia areata, were enrolled in an open-label pilot trial of oral tofacitinib given at 5 to 10 mg twice daily. Patients stayed on tofacitinib for 6 to 18 months and then had 6 months of follow-up off drug so that delayed response and recurrence could be assessed. High-throughput TCRbeta sequencing was used to examine T cell clonal expansion in alopecia areata in both the C3H/HeJ mouse model and human patients. In humans, TCRbeta sequencing was performed on scalp tissue and on sorted CD4+ and CD8+ peripheral blood T cells from healthy controls and from patients with patchy or totalis/universalis alopecia areata. Biopsies were taken from tofacitinib-treated patients at baseline and at 4 and 24 weeks of treatment, and a later scalp biopsy was taken in several of the tofacitinib-treated patients. Scalp clonality was compared among normal scalp (n=4), patchy alopecia areata scalp (n=8), and alopecia totalis/universalis scalp (n=8). The RNA source kit depended on sample type: the PAXgene miRNA kit for fixed scalp, the miRNeasy kit for PBMCs, and the RNeasy kit for mouse skin. Amplification of TCRbeta CDR3 regions was done by immunoSEQ multiplex PCR using 35 Vbeta forward primers and 13 Jbeta reverse primers. What the research found in general, with its limitations: Scalp TCR repertoire analysis is complicated because resident alphabeta T cells in normal human skin are also sequenced, whereas mouse skin is dominated by gammadelta T cells. TCR sequences shared between patients were less clear than in mice, possibly partly because of HLA diversity in the patient population. Compared with normal scalp, lesional scalp, particularly in alopecia totalis/universalis, had higher clonality and more expanded CD8+ clones, which suggests antigenic drive.

With respect to this clone: The clone's antigen remains unknown. Base qualities are missing; no much larger clone stands one base away.

Peripheral blood and lesional scalp punch biopsies were obtained from patients with alopecia areata. PBMCs were separated by density centrifugation and stained for CD3, CD4 and CD8, after which CD4+ and CD8+ T cells were sorted on a FACSAria. The method behind the library was the immunoSEQ multiplex PCR assay. To provide template for TCR sequencing, every sample had RNA extracted and reverse transcribed into cDNA. First-strand cDNA was synthesized using SuperScript III with a 2:1 mix of oligo-dT and random hexamers. Amplification bias was assessed with a synthetic immune receptor repertoire, and residual bias was removed computationally. In the paper's pipeline: Raw reads were preprocessed to remove errors, and CDR3 was defined by IMGT conventions from the conserved cysteine to phenylalanine. Clonality was computed as 1 minus the Shannon entropy, with the entropy normalized by log2 of the number of productive unique TCRs. Whether each scalp clone was CD4 or CD8 was inferred by checking scalp TCRbeta sequences against the CD4 and CD8 repertoires from sorted blood. This immuneACCESS table, as held by TCRdb, lists in-frame sequences with V and J called but not all clones. Of the missing ones, under half trace to an unresolved V gene in checked studies; the others have no known cause. V and J calls and clone size are those listed in that table; D and trimming were worked out from the DNA. Counted in this sample were 140,000 to 150,000 clones; 45% to 60% of them appeared once. The ten largest make up about 6.4% of the sample.

The junction shows trimming of 7 bases on V and 4 bases on J, plus 17 bases between the germline ends. Spanning cysteine to phenylalanine, the CDR3 consists of 14 amino acids. Of the read, only the CDR3 DNA is kept; its 42 bases are in frame from base 1. From a lookup of the germline V gene, CDR1 and CDR2 are SGHDT and YYEEEE. The specimen sequenced was CD4+ T cells sorted from blood. This chain is built from TRBV5-6 and TRBJ1-1; D gene: possibly TRBD1, on 5 matching bases. The sequence came from a human donor with alopecia areata. CDR3 sequence: CASSGGPRSTEAFF. Here is the DNA: TGTGCCAGCTCCGGGGGTCCCCGAAGCACTGAAGCTTTCTTT.